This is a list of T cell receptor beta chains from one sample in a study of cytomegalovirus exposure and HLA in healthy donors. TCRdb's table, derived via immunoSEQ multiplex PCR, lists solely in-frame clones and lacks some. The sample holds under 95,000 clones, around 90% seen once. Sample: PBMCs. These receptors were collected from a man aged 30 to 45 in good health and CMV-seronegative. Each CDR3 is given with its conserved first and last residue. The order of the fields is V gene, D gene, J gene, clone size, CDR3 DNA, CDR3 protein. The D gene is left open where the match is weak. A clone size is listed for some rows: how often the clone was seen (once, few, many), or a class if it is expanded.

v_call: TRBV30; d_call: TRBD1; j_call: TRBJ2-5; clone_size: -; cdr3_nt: TGTGCCTGGAGAGCCAGGGGGAAAGAGACCCAGTACTTC; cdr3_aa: CAWRARGKETQYF
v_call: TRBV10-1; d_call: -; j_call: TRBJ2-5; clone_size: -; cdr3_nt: TGCGCCAGCAGTGAGTCGAATGGACATCAAGAGACCCAGTACTTC; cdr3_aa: CASSESNGHQETQYF
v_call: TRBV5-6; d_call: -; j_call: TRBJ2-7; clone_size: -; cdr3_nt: TGTGCCCGCAGGGTGGGGGGGGGCCGGGCAGGGCGTTACTTATACGAGCAGTACTTC; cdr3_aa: CARRVGGGRAGRYLYEQYF
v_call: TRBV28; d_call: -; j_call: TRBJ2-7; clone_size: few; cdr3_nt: TGTGCCAGCAGTTTCCCGGACAGTTTCTACGAGCAGTACTTC; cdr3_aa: CASSFPDSFYEQYF
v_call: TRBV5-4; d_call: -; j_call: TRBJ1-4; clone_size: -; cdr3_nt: TGTGCCAGCAGCTTAATGGTATCTGTAAGGGGAAAGGTTTTTGAAAAACTGTTTTTT; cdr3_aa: CASSLMVSVRGKVFEKLFF
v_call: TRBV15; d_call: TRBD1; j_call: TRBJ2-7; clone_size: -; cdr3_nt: TGTGCCACCAGCGCCGGACAGGGGCCCTCCTACGAGCAGTACTTC; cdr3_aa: CATSAGQGPSYEQYF
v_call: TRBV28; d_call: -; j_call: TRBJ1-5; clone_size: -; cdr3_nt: TGTGCCAGCAGTCCGCGAAACGAGCCCCAGCATTTT; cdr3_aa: CASSPRNEPQHF
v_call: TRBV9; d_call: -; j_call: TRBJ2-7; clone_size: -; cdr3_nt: TGTGCCAGCAGCGTAAGGCCACAGTACGAGCAGTACTTC; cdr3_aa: CASSVRPQYEQYF
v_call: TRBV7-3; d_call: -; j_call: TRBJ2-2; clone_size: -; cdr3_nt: TGTGCCAGCAGCCTCACAGGCCGGAACACCGGGGAGCTGTTTTTT; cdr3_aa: CASSLTGRNTGELFF
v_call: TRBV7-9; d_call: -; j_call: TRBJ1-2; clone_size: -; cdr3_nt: TGTGCCAGCAGCTTACAGGGGAGGGATGGCTACACCTTC; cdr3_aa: CASSLQGRDGYTF
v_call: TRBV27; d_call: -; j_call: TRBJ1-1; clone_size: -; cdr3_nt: TGTGCCAGCAGTTTATCTATGAACACTGAAGCTTTCTTT; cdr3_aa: CASSLSMNTEAFF
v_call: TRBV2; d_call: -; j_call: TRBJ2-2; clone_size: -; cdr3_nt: TGTGCCAGCAGCGCACAGGGTTTAAGGAGGGAGCTGTTTTTT; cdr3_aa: CASSAQGLRRELFF
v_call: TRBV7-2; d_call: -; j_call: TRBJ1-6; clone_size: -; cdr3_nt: TGTGCCAGCAGCTTAGCCCGGACTATGTATTCACCCCTCCACTTT; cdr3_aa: CASSLARTMYSPLHF
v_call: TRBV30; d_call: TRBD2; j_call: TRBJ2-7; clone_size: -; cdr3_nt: TGTGCCTGGAGTCGCGGGAGGTACGAGCAGTACTTC; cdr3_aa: CAWSRGRYEQYF
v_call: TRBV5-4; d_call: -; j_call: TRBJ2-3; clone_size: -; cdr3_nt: TGTGCCACCCAACTCTCGGCGGGGGCCCGCACAGATACGCAGTATTTT; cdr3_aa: CATQLSAGARTDTQYF
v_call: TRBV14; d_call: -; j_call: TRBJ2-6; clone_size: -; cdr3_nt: TGTGCCAGCAGCCAAGTCGTAGCCTCCGCCAACGTCCTGACTTTC; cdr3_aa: CASSQVVASANVLTF
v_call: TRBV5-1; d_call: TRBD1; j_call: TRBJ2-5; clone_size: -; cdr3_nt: TGCGCCAGCAGCGGTGGGACAGGCACAGAGACCCAGTACTTC; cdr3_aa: CASSGGTGTETQYF
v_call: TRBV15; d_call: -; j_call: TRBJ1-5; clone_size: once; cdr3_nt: TGTGCCACCAGCAGTCTCGTCGCAGGCAATCAGCCCCAGCATTTT; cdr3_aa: CATSSLVAGNQPQHF
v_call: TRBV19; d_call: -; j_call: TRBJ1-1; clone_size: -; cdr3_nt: TGTGCCAGTAACGAGGGCCGGAACACTGAAGCTTTCTTT; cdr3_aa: CASNEGRNTEAFF
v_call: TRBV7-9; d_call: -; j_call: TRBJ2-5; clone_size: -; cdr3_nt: TGTGCCAGCGGGAGGTCCCAAGAGACCCAGTACTTC; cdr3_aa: CASGRSQETQYF
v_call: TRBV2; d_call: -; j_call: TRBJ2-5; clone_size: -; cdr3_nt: TGTGCCAGCAGTCGCTACGGGACAACTGGCGGGACCCAGTACTTC; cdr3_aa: CASSRYGTTGGTQYF
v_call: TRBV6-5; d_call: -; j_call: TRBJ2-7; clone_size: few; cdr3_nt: TGTGCCAGCAGGACAGGTTCTCTAGAGCAGTACTTC; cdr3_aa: CASRTGSLEQYF
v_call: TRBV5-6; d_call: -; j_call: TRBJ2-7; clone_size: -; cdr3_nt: TGTGCCAGCAGCTTCGTGGGCCCCGGCCACGAGCAGTACTTC; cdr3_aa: CASSFVGPGHEQYF
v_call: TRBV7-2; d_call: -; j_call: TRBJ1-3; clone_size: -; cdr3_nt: TGTGCCAGCAGCCCCTTCTGGACAGAAGGAAACACCATATATTTT; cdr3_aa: CASSPFWTEGNTIYF
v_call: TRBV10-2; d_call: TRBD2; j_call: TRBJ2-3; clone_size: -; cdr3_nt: TGCGCCAGCCTGACTAGCGGGGGGTGGGATACGCAGTATTTT; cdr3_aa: CASLTSGGWDTQYF
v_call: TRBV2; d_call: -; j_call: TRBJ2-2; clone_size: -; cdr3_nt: TGTGCCAGCAGGCCCTTGGACAGACAGAACACCGGGGAGCTGTTTTTT; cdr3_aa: CASRPLDRQNTGELFF
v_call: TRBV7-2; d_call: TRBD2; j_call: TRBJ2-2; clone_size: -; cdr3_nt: TGTGCCAGCAGCTTAGCTGGGACTAGCAATCTGTTTTTT; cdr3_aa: CASSLAGTSNLFF
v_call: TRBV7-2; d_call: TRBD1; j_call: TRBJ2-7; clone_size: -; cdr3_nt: TGTGCCAGCAGCTCCCCCGGGACAGGGGGACACGAGCAGTACTTC; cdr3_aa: CASSSPGTGGHEQYF
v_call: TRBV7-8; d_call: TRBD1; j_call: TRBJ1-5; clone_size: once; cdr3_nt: TGTGCCAGCAGCCCCCTCGGACAGGGGCTTCAGCCCCAGCATTTT; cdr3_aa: CASSPLGQGLQPQHF
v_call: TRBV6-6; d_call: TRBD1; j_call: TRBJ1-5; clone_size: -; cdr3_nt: TGTGCCAGCAGCACCACCGGGACAGCATATCAGCCCCAGCATTTT; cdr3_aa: CASSTTGTAYQPQHF
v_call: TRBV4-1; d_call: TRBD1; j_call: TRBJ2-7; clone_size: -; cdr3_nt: TGCGCCAGCAGCTTAGGGACAGCACCTTCCTACGAGCAGTACTTC; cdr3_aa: CASSLGTAPSYEQYF
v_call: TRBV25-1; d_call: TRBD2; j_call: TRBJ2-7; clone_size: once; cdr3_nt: TGTGCCAGCAGTGCGGCCCCGAGCGGGGCCAGGGTCTCCTACGAGCAGTACTTC; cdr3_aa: CASSAAPSGARVSYEQYF
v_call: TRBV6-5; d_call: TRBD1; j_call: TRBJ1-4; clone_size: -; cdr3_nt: TGTGCCAGCAGGCCAGGACAGGGTTTCGAAAAACTGTTTTTT; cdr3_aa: CASRPGQGFEKLFF
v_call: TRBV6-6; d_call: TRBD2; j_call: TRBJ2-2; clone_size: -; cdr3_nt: TGTGCCAGCAGGCCGGGACTAGTTGATCCCGGGGAGCTGTTTTTT; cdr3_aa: CASRPGLVDPGELFF
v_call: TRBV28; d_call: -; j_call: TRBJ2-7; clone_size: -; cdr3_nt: TGTGCCAGCAGCAGGGGGGACTCCTACGAGCAGTACTTC; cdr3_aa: CASSRGDSYEQYF
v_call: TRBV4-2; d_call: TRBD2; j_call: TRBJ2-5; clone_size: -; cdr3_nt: TGTGCCAGCAGCCACCAAGCGGGGGAAGAGACCCAGTACTTC; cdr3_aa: CASSHQAGEETQYF
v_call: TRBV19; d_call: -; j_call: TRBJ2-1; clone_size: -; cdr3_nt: TGTGCCAGTAGGCCCTTTATGGGCGAGCAGTTCTTC; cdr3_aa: CASRPFMGEQFF
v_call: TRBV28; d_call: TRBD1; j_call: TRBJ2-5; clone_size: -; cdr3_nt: TGTGCCAGCAGTTCGACAGGGTTAGTGGAGACCCAGTACTTC; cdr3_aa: CASSSTGLVETQYF
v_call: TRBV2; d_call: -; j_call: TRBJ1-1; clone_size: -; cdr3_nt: TGTGCCAGCAGCCACCCCGGAACGTGGGTACTTGGGCCGACCACTGAAGCTTTCTTT; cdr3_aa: CASSHPGTWVLGPTTEAFF
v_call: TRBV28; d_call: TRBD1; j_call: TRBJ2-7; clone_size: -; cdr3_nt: TGTGCCAGCAGTCAAGGACAGGGTTACAACGAGCAGTACTTC; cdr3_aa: CASSQGQGYNEQYF
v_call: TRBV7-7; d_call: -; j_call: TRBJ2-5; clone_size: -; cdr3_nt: TGTGCTAGCAGCTTAGATTGGAGGGCCACCCTAGAGACCCAGTACTTC; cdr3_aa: CASSLDWRATLETQYF
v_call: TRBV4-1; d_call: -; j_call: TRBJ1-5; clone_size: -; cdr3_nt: TGCGCCAGCAGCCAAGAAGAGGGATTCAATCAGCCCCAGCATTTT; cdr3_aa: CASSQEEGFNQPQHF
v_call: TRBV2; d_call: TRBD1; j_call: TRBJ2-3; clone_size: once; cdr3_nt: TGTGCCAGCACGAGGGGACAGGTTACAGATACGCAGTATTTT; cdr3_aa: CASTRGQVTDTQYF
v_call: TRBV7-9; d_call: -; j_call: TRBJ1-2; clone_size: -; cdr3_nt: TGTGCCAGCAGCTATCCTGACAGACAGTACACCTTC; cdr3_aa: CASSYPDRQYTF
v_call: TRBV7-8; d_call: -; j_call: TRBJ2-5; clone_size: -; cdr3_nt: TGTGCCAGCAGCCCGCAACTACCCGGACTAACCTTGACCCAGTACTTC; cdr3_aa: CASSPQLPGLTLTQYF
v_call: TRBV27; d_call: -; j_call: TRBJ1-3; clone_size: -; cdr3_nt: TGTGCCAGCAGTTTATCTGTCAACCTCGGGAACACCATATATTTT; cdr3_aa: CASSLSVNLGNTIYF
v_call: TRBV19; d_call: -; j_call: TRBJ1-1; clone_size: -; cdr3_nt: TGTGCCAGTAGTAGACGGGGAGCCGAGCTCGTGAACACTGAAGCTTTCTTT; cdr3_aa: CASSRRGAELVNTEAFF
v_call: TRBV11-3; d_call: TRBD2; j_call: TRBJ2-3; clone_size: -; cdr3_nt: TGTGCCAGCAGCCTTAGCGGGAGAATCACAGATACGCAGTATTTT; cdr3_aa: CASSLSGRITDTQYF
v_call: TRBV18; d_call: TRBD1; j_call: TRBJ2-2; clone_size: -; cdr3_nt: TGTGCCAGCTCACCACCATCGGACAGGGGGCACGGGGAGCTGTTTTTT; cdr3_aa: CASSPPSDRGHGELFF